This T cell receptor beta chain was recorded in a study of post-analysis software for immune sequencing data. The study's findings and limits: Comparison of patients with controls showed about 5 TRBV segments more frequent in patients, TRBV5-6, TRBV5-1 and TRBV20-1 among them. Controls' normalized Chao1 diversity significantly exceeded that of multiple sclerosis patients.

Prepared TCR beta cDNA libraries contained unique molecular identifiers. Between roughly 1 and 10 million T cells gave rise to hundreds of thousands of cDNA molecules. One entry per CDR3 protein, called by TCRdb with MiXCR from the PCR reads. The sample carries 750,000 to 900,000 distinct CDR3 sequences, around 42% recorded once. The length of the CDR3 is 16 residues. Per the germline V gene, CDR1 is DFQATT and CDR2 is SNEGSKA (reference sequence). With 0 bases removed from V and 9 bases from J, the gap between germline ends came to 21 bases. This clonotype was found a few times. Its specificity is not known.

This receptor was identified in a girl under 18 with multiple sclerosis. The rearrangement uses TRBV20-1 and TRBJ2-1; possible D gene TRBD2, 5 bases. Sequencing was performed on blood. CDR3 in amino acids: CSARDLAVGAGSEQFF. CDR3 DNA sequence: TGCAGTGCTAGAGATCTAGCTGTAGGAGCTGGGAGTGAGCAGTTCTTC.